A selection of T cell receptor beta chains follows, all from one sample in a study of blood T cell repertoires in COVID-19. This table comes from immunoSEQ multiplex PCR, and its TCRdb copy is limited to in-frame clones, with some not included. The sample contains around 150,000 clones, almost 85% of which appear only once. The sequenced sample was PBMCs or T cells enriched from blood (not recorded which). The receptors originated from a man aged 50 to 60 who had recovered from COVID-19. Each CDR3 is given with its conserved first and last residue. D genes are given only for firm matches.

J gene | V gene | D gene | CDR3 protein
TRBJ1-2 | TRBV6-6 | TRBD1 | CASSYGTDYGYTF
TRBJ2-2 | TRBV2 | TRBD1 | CASIQGAGTGELFF
TRBJ1-5 | TRBV7-3 | . | CASSASGSQPQHF
TRBJ1-2 | TRBV4-2 | . | CASSQPPKPTVTNYGYTF
TRBJ1-2 | TRBV10-3 | . | CAISEGQGYGYTF
TRBJ1-1 | TRBV4-1 | . | CASSQNLFAESEAFF
TRBJ2-2 | TRBV10-2 | . | CASSESAGAGELFF
TRBJ2-1 | TRBV10-3 | TRBD1 | CAISEQTGADEQFF
TRBJ2-3 | TRBV24-1 | TRBD2 | CATSDSQRGSTDTQYF
TRBJ2-2 | TRBV11-2 | . | CASSLRPRGVAGELFF
TRBJ1-2 | TRBV7-2 | . | CASSGGGSYYGYTF
TRBJ2-7 | TRBV7-8 | . | CASSLGRATEQYF
TRBJ2-1 | TRBV29-1 | TRBD2 | CSVASYTSGSEQFF
TRBJ2-7 | TRBV19 | TRBD1 | CASSIRGSGTGYEQYF